Below, 27 T cell receptor beta chains from the same sample are listed, as sequenced in a study of cytomegalovirus exposure and HLA in healthy donors. PCR primers comprised 60 Vbeta and 13 Jbeta primers. The method was immunoSEQ multiplex PCR; TCRdb's version includes in-frame clones alone and lacks a portion of them. Of about 170,000 clones in the sample, just over 70% were seen once. Sequencing was carried out using PBMCs. These receptor sequences come from a human donor in good health.

The chain links TRBV11-1 to TRBJ2-5, with D unresolved. Germline-derived CDR1 and CDR2 are SGHAT and FQDESV (reference sequence). Trimming removed 0 bases from V and 4 bases from J, with 3 bases in between. This CDR3 has 12 amino acids. The DNA for the CDR3 is TGTGCCAGCAGCTTAGCGCGAGAGACCCAGTACTTC. Its protein product is CASSLARETQYF. The variable domain in full, with the rest retrieved from reference TRBV11-1 and TRBJ2-5, is EAEVAQSPRYKITEKSQAVAFWCDPISGHATLYWYRQILGQGPELLVQFQDESVVDDSQLPKDRFSAERLKGVDSTLKIQPAELGDSAMYLCASSLARETQYFGPGTRLLVL.

V gene TRBV27 combines with J gene TRBJ2-3, with TRBD2 matching over 9 bases. CDR3 length: 15 amino acids. The junction had 5 bases not matched to a gene; V was cut back by 2 bases and J by 5 bases. Germline CDR1 is MNHEY and CDR2 is SMNVEV (reference sequence). CDR3 region: CASSLRTSALDTQYF. Written as DNA, the CDR3 is TGTGCCAGCAGTTTACGGACTAGCGCTCTAGATACGCAGTATTTT.

The V gene is TRBV7-9, the J gene TRBJ2-3; D is perhaps TRBD2 (5 bases). V was shortened by 3 bases and J by 1 base, with 14 bases between the two germline ends. The CDR3 consists of 16 residues. Per the germline V gene, CDR1 is SEHNR and CDR2 is FQNEAQ (reference sequence). CDR3 residues: CASSFLVRRGTDTQYF. The CDR3, as DNA: TGTGCCAGCAGCTTCCTAGTCCGGCGGGGCACAGATACGCAGTATTTT.

V gene TRBV9 combines with J gene TRBJ1-1, with 8 bases identical to TRBD1. Germline V gene sequence: CDR1 SGDLS, CDR2 YYNGEE. The ends lost 4 bases at V and 4 bases at J; junction bases unmatched: 9. This CDR3 is built from 15 residues. In DNA, the CDR3 is TGTGCCAGCAGCCTCCGACAGGGGAGTAGCACTGAAGCTTTCTTT. Residues: CASSLRQGSSTEAFF.

This chain uses TRBV5-6 with TRBJ1-5; 10 nucleotides agree with TRBD1. The CDR3 is 15 amino acids. V was clipped by 3 bases and J by 5 bases; unmatched bases: 5. Germline assignment: CDR1 SGHDT and CDR2 YYEEEE. CDR3 region: CASSSWTGGHQPQHF. In DNA form, the CDR3 reads TGTGCCAGCAGCTCATGGACAGGGGGACATCAGCCCCAGCATTTT. Full variable domain (rest looked up from reference TRBV5-6 and TRBJ1-5): DAGVTQSPTHLIKTRGQQVTLRCSPKSGHDTVSWYQQALGQGPQFIFQYYEEEERQRGNFPDRFSGHQFPNYSSELNVNALLLGDSALYLCASSSWTGGHQPQHFGDGTRLSIL.

V is TRBV19 and J is TRBJ1-2; 7 positions agree with TRBD1. Germline V lookup: CDR1 LNHDA, CDR2 SQIVND (reference sequence). V shed 3 bases and J 5 bases; nucleotides not matched to a gene: 6. The CDR3 has 14 amino acids. The CDR3 region has the DNA TGTGCCAGTAGTATGCAAGGCAGGGGGTATGGCTACACCTTC. Its protein product is CASSMQGRGYGYTF.

This clone was seen just once. The V and J genes are TRBV9 and TRBJ2-5; TRBD1 matches at 9 bases. Germline CDR1 reads SGDLS; CDR2 reads YYNGEE. The CDR3 extends over 15 amino acids. The V and J ends lost 4 bases and 4 bases, in that order; junction bases with no gene match: 8. CDR3 sequence reads: CASSMLGQGGETQYF. CDR3 DNA: TGTGCCAGCAGCATGCTGGGACAGGGTGGAGAGACCCAGTACTTC.

V gene TRBV5-4 combines with J gene TRBJ1-4, with D possibly being TRBD1 (6 bases). The CDR3 has 16 residues. V was clipped by 2 bases and J by 0 bases, with 11 bases between them. Germline CDR1 reads SGHNT; CDR2 reads YYREEE (reference sequence). The CDR3 loop reads CASSFTGLATNEKLFF. The CDR3 DNA follows: TGTGCCAGCAGCTTCACAGGGCTAGCAACTAATGAAAAACTGTTTTTT.

This clone was found once. The chain recombines TRBV29-1 with TRBJ1-2; 10 bases agree with TRBD1. The germline gives CDR1 SQVTM, CDR2 ANQGSEA. V shed 6 bases and J 8 bases; nucleotides not matched to a gene: 6. The CDR3 runs to 12 residues. The CDR3 protein is CSVEDRGGGYTF. The CDR3 nucleotides are TGCAGCGTAGAGGACAGGGGGGGCGGCTACACCTTC. Full variable domain (rest looked up from reference TRBV29-1 and TRBJ1-2): SAVISQKPSRDICQRGTSLTIQCQVDSQVTMMFWYRQQPGQSLTLIATANQGSEATYESGFVIDKFPISRPNLTFSTLTVSNMSPEDSSIYLCSVEDRGGGYTFGSGTRLTVV.

The chain uses TRBV7-8 and TRBJ1-4; 12 nucleotides align to TRBD1. CDR1 and CDR2 (germline): SGHVS, FQNEAQ. V lost 5 bases to trimming and J lost 3 bases; unmatched junction nucleotides: 13. The CDR3 loop spans 19 amino acids. CDR3: CASSPPRGQGAKSNEKLFF. CDR3 DNA: TGTGCCAGCAGCCCCCCGAGGGGACAGGGGGCTAAGTCTAATGAAAAACTGTTTTTT.

Here the CDR3 reads CASSLGGGGYNEQFF. Written as DNA, the CDR3 is TGTGCCAGCAGCTTAGGCGGGGGGGGGTACAATGAGCAGTTCTTC. The gene calls are TRBV7-3 and TRBJ2-1, with 9 bases that match TRBD2. CDR3 length: 15 amino acids. After removal of 2 bases from V and 4 bases from J, the junction contained 3 bases not matched to a gene. CDR1 is SGHTA, CDR2 FQGTGA, per germline.

This clone came up a few times. The chain has TRBV5-1 and TRBJ2-1; 8 bases map to TRBD2. Losses at the gene ends were 4 bases for V and 0 bases for J; bases not matched to a gene: 3. This CDR3 region has 15 residues. Germline V gene data show CDR1 as SGHRS and CDR2 as YFSETQ. CDR3 nucleotides: TGCGCCAGCAGCCCGGGGGGGAGCTCCTACAATGAGCAGTTCTTC. Translation gives CASSPGGSSYNEQFF.

J is TRBJ1-1 and V is TRBV5-6; 7 nucleotides agree with TRBD1. CDR1 and CDR2 from the germline V gene are SGHDT and YYEEEE. The CDR3 contains 15 residues. V lost 4 bases and J lost 1; bases outside the gene matches: 7. The CDR3 sequence is CASSHPGQRNTEAFF. The CDR3 DNA sequence: TGTGCCAGCAGCCACCCGGGACAGAGGAACACTGAAGCTTTCTTT.

The chain carries TRBV9 and TRBJ1-3, with a tentative D call TRBD1 (6 bases). The germline V gene encodes CDR1 SGDLS and CDR2 YYNGEE. The CDR3 is made up of 16 amino acids. Trimming took off 0 bases at V and 8 bases at J, with 18 bases between the two ends. The chain's CDR3 is CASSVGRGANADTIYF. For the CDR3, the DNA is TGTGCCAGCAGCGTAGGGCGGGGGGCTAATGCTGACACCATATATTTT.

This chain's CDR3 is CAIHQGAHYGYTF. As DNA, the CDR3 is TGTGCCATACACCAGGGGGCCCACTATGGCTACACCTTC. The chain joins TRBV6-5 to TRBJ1-2, with 8 bases that match TRBD1. This CDR3 spans 13 amino acids. CDR1 and CDR2 from the germline V gene are MNHEY and SVGAGI. Trimming removed 10 bases from V and 3 bases from J; junction bases left unmatched: 7.

V and J are TRBV5-1 and TRBJ2-5; D gene ambiguous. The DNA end lines up better with TRBJ2-7; the J call may be wrong. Germline V gives CDR1 SGHRS, CDR2 YFSETQ. The CDR3 is made up of 10 amino acids. CDR3 protein: CASKTYEQYF. In nucleotides, the CDR3 is TGCGCCAGCAAAACCTACGAGCAGTACTTC.

V gene TRBV21-1 combines with J gene TRBJ1-5. TRBV21-1 is a known pseudogene. The CDR3 is 14 residues long. The DNA for the CDR3 is TGTGCCAGCAGCAGGAGGATTAGCAATCAGCCCCAGCATTTT. Translation: CASSRRISNQPQHF.

This clone was recorded a few times. The V and J genes are TRBV10-3 and TRBJ1-3, with TRBD1 matching over 9 bases. CDR3 length equals 16 residues. The V gene end was trimmed by 5 bases and the J gene end by 1 base; junction bases not matched to a gene: 6. CDR1 ENHRY and CDR2 SYGVKD come from the germline V gene. The DNA for the CDR3 is TGTGCCATCAGTACGGGACAGGGCCAATCTGGAAACACCATATATTTT. Its protein product is CAISTGQGQSGNTIYF.

A few counts support this clone. This chain uses TRBV18 with TRBJ2-7; 12 bases match TRBD1. J lost 5 bases, V lost 3 bases, and 8 bases had no gene match. Germline CDR1 and CDR2: KGHSH and LQKENI. This CDR3 comprises 16 residues. The CDR3 region has the DNA TGTGCCAGCTCACCCCTGGGACAGGGGGCACGCGACGAGCAGTACTTC. Amino acids: CASSPLGQGARDEQYF.

This clone showed up just a few times. The V call is TRBV30, the J call TRBJ2-7; perhaps TRBD1 as D (7 bases). The germline CDR1 and CDR2 sequences are GTSNPN and SVGIG (reference sequence). The CDR3 runs to 11 residues. V dropped 6 bases and J dropped 6 bases, with 12 bases sitting between them. The CDR3, as DNA: TGTGCCTGCTCAGGGGGAGGCGAGCAGTACTTC. It yields the protein CACSGGGEQYF. Full variable domain (rest looked up from reference TRBV30 and TRBJ2-7): SQTIHQWPATLVQPVGSPLSLECTVEGTSNPNLYWYRQAAGRGLQLLFYSVGIGQISSEVPQNLSASRPQDRQFILSSKKLLLSDSGFYLCACSGGGEQYFGPGTRLTVT.

The chain combines TRBV5-1 with TRBJ2-1; maybe TRBD2 (5 bases). The CDR3 has 16 amino acids. Trimming left V 4 bases short and J 0 bases short, with 14 bases between. Germline V gene lookup returns CDR1 SGHRS and CDR2 YFSETQ. Here the CDR3 DNA reads TGCGCCAGCAGCCCTGTTAGCGCAAGCTCCTACAATGAGCAGTTCTTC. Amino acid sequence: CASSPVSASSYNEQFF.

This clone was observed a few times. This rearrangement joins TRBV12-5 to TRBJ2-7; D may be TRBD1 (6 bases). V lost 0 bases, J lost 1 base, and 19 bases lay in between. Germline V gene lookup returns CDR1 LGHNT and CDR2 FRNRAP. CDR3 length equals 18 residues. The CDR3 DNA sequence: TGTGCTAGTGGTTTGGTAAATTTTGACAGGATAGGATCCTACGAGCAGTACTTC. This encodes CASGLVNFDRIGSYEQYF.

This sequence joins TRBV6-5 and TRBJ1-1; the D is unclear. Trimming pared 5 bases from V and 5 bases from J, leaving 9 bases between. The germline V gene encodes CDR1 MNHEY and CDR2 SVGAGI. The CDR3 is 12 amino acids. The chain's CDR3 is CASSTASTEAFF. The CDR3 bases are TGTGCCAGCAGTACTGCTTCGACTGAAGCTTTCTTT.

V usage is TRBV29-1 and J usage is TRBJ1-1, with D tentatively TRBD1 (5 bases). The CDR3 contains 13 residues. V lost 8 bases to trimming and J lost 2 bases, with 15 bases between them. CDR1 is SQVTM, CDR2 ANQGSEA, per germline. The CDR3 here is CSCGRGGNTEAFF. CDR3 DNA sequence: TGCAGCTGTGGTCGGGGGGGAAACACTGAAGCTTTCTTT.

This clone came up once. V gene TRBV27 combines with J gene TRBJ1-2; D gene ambiguous. The CDR3 consists of 12 residues. V was pared by 3 bases and J by 8 bases, with 10 bases between. Germline CDR1 and CDR2: MNHEY and SMNVEV (reference sequence). The CDR3 DNA reads as TGTGCCAGCAGTTTTACCGGGAACGGCTACACCTTC. Amino acids: CASSFTGNGYTF.

The chain has TRBV9 and TRBJ1-2; TRBD1 matches at 7 bases. CDR1 and CDR2 (germline): SGDLS, YYNGEE. The CDR3 consists of 13 residues. Trimming removed 0 bases from V and 6 bases from J; junction bases left unmatched: 2. The CDR3 spells CASSVATGDGYTF. As DNA, the CDR3 is TGTGCCAGCAGCGTAGCCACAGGGGATGGCTACACCTTC.

The chain is built from TRBV7-3 and TRBJ1-1; D is unresolved. V lost 2 bases and J lost 1, with 8 bases in between. CDR1 is SGHTA, CDR2 FQGTGA, per germline. This CDR3 has 14 residues. CDR3 residues: CASSLGHANTEAFF. The CDR3 DNA follows: TGTGCCAGCAGCTTAGGGCACGCGAACACTGAAGCTTTCTTT. Based on the CDR3 plus reference TRBV7-3 and TRBJ1-1, the full variable domain is GAGVSQTPSNKVTEKGKYVELRCDPISGHTALYWYRQSLGQGPEFLIYFQGTGAADDSGLPNDRFFAVRPEGSVSTLKIQRTERGDSAVYLCASSLGHANTEAFFGQGTRLTVV.